The present entry profiles one T cell receptor (beta chain) with its context. This record belongs to a study of blood T cell repertoires in COVID-19. Whole-study context: Samples came from the United States, Italy and Spain, spanning acute and convalescent COVID-19. The analysed material was cDNA or gDNA that came from T cells, B-cell-depleted T cells, or PBMCs.

The CDR3 length is 17 residues. Germline V gives CDR1 SGHDN, CDR2 FVKESK. V was pared by 4 bases and J by 5 bases, with 12 bases of the junction left unmatched. Authors' data handling: By means of reference gene primer amplification, nucleated cell counts were estimated. Assay used: immunoSEQ multiplex PCR; TCRdb lists only in-frame clones, some missing. V, J and clone size are those of that table, while D and trimming were read from the DNA. This sample has under 30,000 clones; around nine tenths occur once, and the top ten carry 4.5% to 6.5%. The rearrangement joins TRBV14 to TRBJ2-2, with 8 nucleotides matching TRBD1. This receptor was identified in a man aged 50 to 59 with active COVID-19. Sequenced sample: peripheral blood. DNA of the CDR3: TGTGCCAGCAGCCCGCGACGTGGACAGGGCCATACCGGGGAGCTGTTTTTT. Translation: CASSPRRGQGHTGELFF.